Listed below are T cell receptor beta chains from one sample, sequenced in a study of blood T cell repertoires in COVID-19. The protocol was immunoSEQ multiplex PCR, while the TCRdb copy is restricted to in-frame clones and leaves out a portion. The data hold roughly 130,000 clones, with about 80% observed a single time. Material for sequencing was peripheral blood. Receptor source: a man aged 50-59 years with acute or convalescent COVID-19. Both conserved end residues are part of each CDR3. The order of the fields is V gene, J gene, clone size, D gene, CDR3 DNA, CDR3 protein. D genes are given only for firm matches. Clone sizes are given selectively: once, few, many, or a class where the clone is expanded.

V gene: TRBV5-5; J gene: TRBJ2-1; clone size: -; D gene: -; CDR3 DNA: TGTGCCAGCAGCTTGGGGGCAGGGAAAGGATACAATGAGCAGTTCTTC; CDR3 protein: CASSLGAGKGYNEQFF
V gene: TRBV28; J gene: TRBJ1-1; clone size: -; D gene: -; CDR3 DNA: TGTGCCAGCAGGCCAGCGGGGATGAACACTGAAGCTTTCTTT; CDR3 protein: CASRPAGMNTEAFF
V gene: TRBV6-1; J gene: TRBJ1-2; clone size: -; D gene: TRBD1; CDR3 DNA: TGTGCCAGCAGTGAAAGGGACAGTCGGGGCTATGGCTACACCTTC; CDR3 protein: CASSERDSRGYGYTF
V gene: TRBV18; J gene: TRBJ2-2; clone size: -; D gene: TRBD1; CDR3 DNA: TGTGCCAGCTCACCAGACAGGGGATACACCGGGGAGCTGTTTTTT; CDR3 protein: CASSPDRGYTGELFF
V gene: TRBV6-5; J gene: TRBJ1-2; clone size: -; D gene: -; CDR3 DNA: TGTGCCAGCGGGAGGGCAGACGAAACCTATGGCTACACCTTC; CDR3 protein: CASGRADETYGYTF
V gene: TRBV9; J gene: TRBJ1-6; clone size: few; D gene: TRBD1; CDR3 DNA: TGTGCCAGCAGCGCAGGGGGCAGGGGGAATTCACCCCTCCACTTT; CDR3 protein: CASSAGGRGNSPLHF
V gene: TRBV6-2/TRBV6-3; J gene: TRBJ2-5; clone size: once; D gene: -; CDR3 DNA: TGTGCCAGCAGCCAACCGGACAGTCACCGGACCCAGTACTTC; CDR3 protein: CASSQPDSHRTQYF
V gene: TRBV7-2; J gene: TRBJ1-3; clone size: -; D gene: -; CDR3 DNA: TGTGCCAGCAGCCAGGCGATCTTTTCTGGAAACACCATATATTTT; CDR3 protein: CASSQAIFSGNTIYF
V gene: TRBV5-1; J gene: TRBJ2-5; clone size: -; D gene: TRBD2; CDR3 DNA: TGCGCCAGCAGCTGGCCTAGCGGGGGGGCCCTGGAAGAGACCCAGTACTTC; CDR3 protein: CASSWPSGGALEETQYF
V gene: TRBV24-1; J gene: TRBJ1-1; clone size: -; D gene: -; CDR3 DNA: TGTGCCACCAGAGACAGGCGAAACACTGAAGCTTTCTTT; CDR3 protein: CATRDRRNTEAFF
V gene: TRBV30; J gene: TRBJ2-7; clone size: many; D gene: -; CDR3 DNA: TGTGCCTGGAGTAACAGATACGAGCAGTACTTC; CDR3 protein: CAWSNRYEQYF
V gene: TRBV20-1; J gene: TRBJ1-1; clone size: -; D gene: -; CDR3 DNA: TGCAGCGTTACAGGGACTGAAGCTTTCTTT; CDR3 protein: CSVTGTEAFF
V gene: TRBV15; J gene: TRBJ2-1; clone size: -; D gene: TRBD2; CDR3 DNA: TGTGCCACCAGCAGAGATCCCCTAGCGGGGAGTAATAATGAGCAGTTCTTC; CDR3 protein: CATSRDPLAGSNNEQFF
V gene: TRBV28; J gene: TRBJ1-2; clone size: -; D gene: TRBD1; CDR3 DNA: TGTGCCAGCAGGACCTACAGGGGGTCTAACTATGGCTACACCTTC; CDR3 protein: CASRTYRGSNYGYTF
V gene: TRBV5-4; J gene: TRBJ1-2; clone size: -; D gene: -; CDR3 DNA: TGTGCCAGCAGCTCGGGGGGCGACTATGGCTACACCTTC; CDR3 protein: CASSSGGDYGYTF
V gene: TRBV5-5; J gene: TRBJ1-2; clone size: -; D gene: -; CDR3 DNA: TGTGCCAGCAGCTTGGCGGACAGCCTTTTTAACTATGGCTACACCTTC; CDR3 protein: CASSLADSLFNYGYTF